What follows are 23 T cell receptor beta chains derived from one specimen sequenced in a study of blood T cell repertoires in COVID-19. Sequencing used immunoSEQ multiplex PCR; TCRdb keeps in-frame clones, though not all of them. The table lists around 54,000 clones, about nine tenths of them singletons, with 7.5% to 10% in the top ten. Material for sequencing was peripheral blood. Receptor source: a middle-aged woman with active COVID-19.

This clone was observed a single time. J is TRBJ1-6 and V is TRBV5-6, with 9 bases identical to TRBD1. V gave up 3 bases and J gave up 7 bases; unmatched junction bases: 8. This CDR3 has 16 amino acids. CDR1 and CDR2 from the germline V gene are SGHDT and YYEEEE. DNA of the CDR3: TGTGCCAGCAGCTACCCGACAGGGGGTGGCAATTCACCCCTCCACTTT. It yields the protein CASSYPTGGGNSPLHF.

The rearrangement uses TRBV18 and TRBJ2-3; 9 bases match TRBD2. V lost 3 bases, J lost 4 bases, and 14 bases stayed unmatched. CDR1 and CDR2 from the germline V gene are KGHSH and LQKENI. This CDR3 comprises 18 residues. The CDR3 nucleotides are TGTGCCAGCTCACCGCAGCTAGCGGGGAGGAACACGGCAGATACGCAGTATTTT. It yields the protein CASSPQLAGRNTADTQYF.

V gene TRBV7-3 combines with J gene TRBJ1-1; D remains ambiguous. The germline V and J ends were trimmed by 4 bases and 5 bases, with 14 bases remaining between them. This CDR3 has 14 residues. The germline V gene encodes CDR1 SGHTA and CDR2 FQGTGA. The CDR3 nucleotides are TGTGCCAGCAGCTCCTCTCCGCGCTCGACTGAAGCTTTCTTT. Amino acid sequence: CASSSSPRSTEAFF.

The DNA of the CDR3 is TGTGCCAGCAGTCGAGTTGGGCTTTATGGTGCAGGGCAACTTGAAGCTTTCTTT. Amino acids: CASSRVGLYGAGQLEAFF. The V call is TRBV5-8, the J call TRBJ1-1; possibly TRBD1 for D (5 bases). V dropped 5 bases and J dropped 7 bases, with 30 bases sitting between them. The germline V gene has CDR1 SGHTS and CDR2 YDEGEE. This CDR3 has 18 amino acids.

The rearrangement joins TRBV4-2 to TRBJ2-1, with a weak D call TRBD1 (5 bases). The V gene's germline CDR1 is LGHNA and CDR2 YNFKEQ. This CDR3 is built from 16 residues. The ends were cut back, 0 bases at V and 8 bases at J, with 17 bases in the middle. This CDR3 is CASSQEDQNLGDEQFF. CDR3 sequence (DNA): TGTGCCAGCAGCCAAGAAGACCAGAACCTAGGGGATGAGCAGTTCTTC.

The CDR3 loop reads CASSESRGPNTIYF. The CDR3 DNA reads as TGTGCCAGCAGTGAAAGCAGGGGACCGAACACCATATATTTT. The gene calls are TRBV2 and TRBJ1-3; D is perhaps TRBD1 (6 bases). Germline lookup yields CDR1 SNHLY and CDR2 FYNNEI. V was cut by 2 bases and J by 7 bases, with 12 bases left in between. The CDR3 consists of 14 residues. Looking up the rest from reference TRBV2 and TRBJ1-3 gives the full variable domain: EPEVTQTPSHQVTQMGQEVILRCVPISNHLYFYWYRQILGQKVEFLVSFYNNEISEKSEIFDDQFSVERPDGSNFTLKIRSTKLEDSAMYFCASSESRGPNTIYFGEGSWLTVV.

The chain combines TRBV19 with TRBJ1-1; D gene uncertain. V lost 3 bases to trimming and J lost 1 base, with 9 bases between them. CDR1 LNHDA and CDR2 SQIVND come from the germline V gene (reference sequence). The CDR3 is 14 residues long. CDR3 loop: CASSIPIPNTEAFF. The DNA of the CDR3 is TGTGCCAGTAGTATCCCCATCCCGAACACTGAAGCTTTCTTT.

The rearrangement uses TRBV7-3 and TRBJ2-6; 7 bases agree with TRBD2. Per the germline V gene, CDR1 is SGHTA and CDR2 is FQGTGA. Trimming removed 3 bases from V and 4 bases from J; junction bases left unmatched: 12. This CDR3 region has 18 residues. The CDR3 here is CASSLGRGLASGANVLTF. DNA of the CDR3: TGTGCCAGCAGCTTGGGGAGGGGTCTAGCGTCCGGGGCCAACGTCCTGACTTTC.

The V call is TRBV5-1, the J call TRBJ2-5, with 10 bases lining up with TRBD2. V lost 5 bases, J lost 6 bases, and 4 bases stayed unmatched. The CDR3 runs to 13 residues. CDR1 is SGHRS and CDR2 is YFSETQ in the germline V gene. CDR3 loop: CASSSSGGKTQYF. Written as DNA, the CDR3 is TGCGCCAGCAGTTCTAGCGGGGGAAAGACCCAGTACTTC.

This clone was seen only a few times. As DNA, the CDR3 is TGTGCCAGCAGGGGGATAGGGGGTTCACCCCTCCACTTT. This codes for CASRGIGGSPLHF. The gene calls are TRBV6-5 and TRBJ1-6, with D perhaps TRBD1 (6 bases). Germline V gene sequence: CDR1 MNHEY, CDR2 SVGAGI. The CDR3 has 13 residues. V lost 6 bases to trimming and J lost 9 bases, with 12 bases between them.

The gene calls are TRBV5-1 and TRBJ1-2; possible D gene TRBD1, 5 bases. CDR3 size: 14 residues. V shed 4 bases and J shed 6 bases, with 16 bases lying between them. Germline V gene sequence: CDR1 SGHRS, CDR2 YFSETQ. CDR3 residues: CASSQESGVHGYTF. CDR3 sequence (DNA): TGCGCCAGCAGCCAAGAATCGGGGGTACATGGCTACACCTTC.

This chain uses TRBV24-1 with TRBJ1-2; tentatively, D is TRBD1 (6 bases). The CDR3 loop spans 12 amino acids. V was cut by 10 bases and J by 6 bases, with 14 bases left in between. Germline-derived CDR1 and CDR2 are KGHDR and SFDVKD. CDR3 nucleotides: TGTGCCACGCTAACAGGGTGGGATGGCTACACCTTC. Its protein product is CATLTGWDGYTF.

This clone was observed a single time. The V call is TRBV11-2, the J call TRBJ2-5; 11 bases line up with TRBD2. The CDR3 spans 15 residues. Germline V lookup: CDR1 SGHAT, CDR2 FQNNGV. Trimming at V came to 5 bases and at J to 4 bases, leaving 6 bases not matched to a gene. The CDR3 here is CASSPPTSGGETQYF. CDR3 DNA: TGTGCCAGCAGCCCTCCTACTAGCGGGGGAGAGACCCAGTACTTC.

V and J are TRBV18 and TRBJ1-5; tentative D call: TRBD1 (5 bases). Germline assignment: CDR1 KGHSH and CDR2 LQKENI. The CDR3 is 13 amino acids. Trimming shortened V by 3 bases and J by 3 bases, and 6 bases separated the two germline ends. CDR3 nucleotide sequence: TGTGCCAGCTCACCGGACATCAATCAGCCCCAGCATTTT. It yields the protein CASSPDINQPQHF.

The rearrangement uses TRBV7-2 and TRBJ1-6, with TRBD1 identical over 9 bases. Germline V CDR1 and CDR2: SGHTA, FQGNSA. The CDR3 has 16 amino acids. V lost 4 bases, J lost 15 bases, and 16 bases stayed unmatched. This chain's CDR3 is CASSSRRTGAVILLHF. In DNA, the CDR3 is TGTGCCAGCAGCTCCAGGAGGACAGGGGCCGTAATTCTCCTCCACTTT.

This clone was counted a single time. The DNA of the CDR3 is TGTGCCAGCAGGACAGCTGAAGCTTTCTTT. Amino acid sequence: CASRTAEAFF. The chain is built from TRBV6-5 and TRBJ1-1, with a weak D call TRBD1 (5 bases). Trimming removed 6 bases at V and 6 bases at J, with 5 bases between. Germline V gene lookup returns CDR1 MNHEY and CDR2 SVGAGI. CDR3 length: 10 amino acids.

The chain links TRBV7-2 to TRBJ1-1, with TRBD1 identical over 7 bases. V was clipped by 1 base and J by 4 bases; unmatched bases: 6. This CDR3 has 15 residues. Per the germline V gene, CDR1 is SGHTA and CDR2 is FQGNSA. CDR3 region: CASSLGQGWTTEAFF. DNA of the CDR3: TGTGCCAGCAGCTTAGGACAGGGATGGACCACTGAAGCTTTCTTT.

The table lists this clone with a count of one. The rearrangement uses TRBV6-5 and TRBJ1-2; 9 nucleotides align to TRBD1. This CDR3 comprises 13 residues. Germline values: CDR1 MNHEY, CDR2 SVGAGI. V shed 7 bases and J 6 bases; nucleotides not matched to a gene: 6. This CDR3 is CASTNRDRDGYTF. The CDR3 DNA reads as TGTGCCAGCACTAACCGGGACAGGGATGGCTACACCTTC.

The J gene is TRBJ2-7, the V gene TRBV5-1, with a possible D match to TRBD1 (6 bases). Trimming cost V 0 bases and J 4 bases, with 17 bases left between them. CDR1 and CDR2 (germline): SGHRS, YFSETQ. The CDR3 is made up of 16 amino acids. The CDR3 reads CASSLAVAGAGYEQYF. CDR3 DNA sequence: TGCGCCAGCAGCTTGGCCGTGGCAGGGGCTGGGTACGAGCAGTACTTC.

The V and J genes are TRBV20-1 and TRBJ1-5, with no clear D. Germline V gene sequence: CDR1 DFQATT, CDR2 SNEGSKA (reference sequence). V was cut by 3 bases and J by 3 bases, with 6 bases left in between. The CDR3 totals 12 residues. CDR3 loop: CSASRYNQPQHF. The CDR3 DNA sequence: TGCAGTGCTAGTCGGTACAATCAGCCCCAGCATTTT.

This chain connects TRBV5-1 to TRBJ2-5; no definite D call. The ends were cut back, 0 bases at V and 0 bases at J, with 3 bases in the middle. The CDR3 is 13 amino acids. Germline V gives CDR1 SGHRS, CDR2 YFSETQ. CDR3 protein: CASSLDNQETQYF. The CDR3 nucleotides read TGCGCCAGCAGCTTGGATAACCAAGAGACCCAGTACTTC.

The J gene is TRBJ2-5, the V gene TRBV6-2 or TRBV6-3; 7 nucleotides line up with TRBD2. V trimming: 0 bases; J trimming: 7 bases; junction bases outside the gene matches: 2. The CDR3 extends over 13 amino acids. The V gene's germline CDR1 is MNHEY and CDR2 SVGEGT. The CDR3 sequence: CASSYSGGGTQYF. As DNA, the CDR3 is TGTGCCAGCAGTTACTCGGGCGGGGGGACCCAGTACTTC.

The chain uses TRBV5-6 and TRBJ2-5; TRBD1 matches 7 bases. The CDR3 runs 13 residues. The germline V gene encodes CDR1 SGHDT and CDR2 YYEEEE. V shed 2 bases, J shed 4 bases, and the junction held 2 bases outside the gene matches. The chain's CDR3 is CASSFRQGETQYF. CDR3 coding DNA: TGTGCCAGCAGCTTTCGACAGGGAGAGACCCAGTACTTC.